This T cell receptor (beta chain) was documented in a study of CD8+ T cells in alopecia areata. Broader study findings: Sequences from scalp samples also cover resident alphabeta T cells of normal skin.

About this clone itself: Its cognate antigen is unknown.

Looked up from germline, CDR1 is SQVTM and CDR2 is ANQGSEA. This CDR3 region has 15 residues. V lost 6 bases and J lost 5; bases outside the gene matches: 9. Sequencing used cDNA as its template, made by extracting RNA and reverse transcribing it. Repertoires were generated with immunoSEQ multiplex PCR, while TCRdb's copy carries only in-frame clones and drops some. Altogether approximately 150,000 clones are present, 62% being singletons, with the ten largest covering just over 35%. Sequencing used CD8+ T cells sorted from blood. The receptor comes from a human donor in good health. The genes are TRBV29-1 and TRBJ2-1; 11 bases agree with TRBD2. The CDR3 nucleotides read TGCAGCGTCCTGACTAGCGGGGCTCTTCACAATGAGCAGTTCTTC. It specifies CSVLTSGALHNEQFF.